One sample yielded the 30 T cell receptor beta chains listed below, sequenced in a study of breast tumors, draining lymph nodes, adjacent tissues. From the multiplex PCR reads, TCRdb called clonotypes with MiXCR, one entry per CDR3 protein. Counted here are about 31,000 distinct CDR3 sequences, about 63% occurring once; the ten biggest clones make up 18%. Sequenced input: breast tumor tissue. These receptors came from a female donor with breast cancer. Some clones in this sample may be carry-over from other donors' samples.

This chain connects TRBV7-6 to TRBJ2-7; the match to TRBD1 covers 8 bases. CDR1 and CDR2 from the germline V gene are SGHVS and FNYEAQ. Unmatched junction bases numbered 6, after V lost 5 bases and J lost 0 bases. The CDR3 is made up of 15 amino acids. The CDR3 loop is CASSPGQGYSYEQYF. For the CDR3, the DNA is TGTGCCAGCAGCCCCGGACAGGGATACTCCTACGAGCAGTACTTC.

In this sample, this clonotype turned up a few times. The chain employs TRBV7-8 and TRBJ2-7; 7 bases are a match to TRBD2. CDR1 and CDR2 (germline): SGHVS, FQNEAQ. The CDR3 consists of 12 residues. Losses at the gene ends were 7 bases for V and 5 bases for J; bases not matched to a gene: 5. Here the CDR3 reads CASTMGGDEQYF. The CDR3 DNA is TGTGCCAGCACTATGGGAGGGGACGAGCAGTACTTC.

This chain joins TRBV12-3 or TRBV12-4 and TRBJ2-5, with 12 nucleotides matching TRBD1. The CDR3 loop spans 15 amino acids. Trimming removed 4 bases from V and 4 bases from J; junction bases left unmatched: 4. CDR3 coding DNA: TGTGCCAGCAGTTGGGACAGGGGGCGCGGAGAGACCCAGTACTTC. Translation gives CASSWDRGRGETQYF.

This clonotype was counted at least ten times. The chain combines TRBV30 with TRBJ2-7, with TRBD2 as a possible D gene (6 bases). In germline, CDR1 is GTSNPN, CDR2 SVGIG (reference sequence). V dropped 4 bases and J dropped 3 bases, with 19 bases sitting between them. CDR3 length equals 15 residues. Here the CDR3 DNA reads TGTGCCTGGAACGCTGAGGATAGCGGATACTACGAGCAGTACTTC. Encoded protein: CAWNAEDSGYYEQYF.

This clonotype was seen a handful of times. CDR3 in amino acids: CASSRTSGAFF. In DNA form, the CDR3 reads TGTGCCAGCAGCCGGACCTCGGGAGCTTTCTTT. J is TRBJ1-1 and V is TRBV13; no definite D call. Germline V gene lookup returns CDR1 PRHDT and CDR2 FYEKMQ (reference sequence). The CDR3 is made up of 11 amino acids. The germline V and J ends were trimmed by 5 bases and 10 bases, with 11 bases remaining between them.

DNA for the CDR3: TGCAGTGCTAGTTTTGCGGGGGGTTCCTACAATGAGCAGTTCTTC. Translated: CSASFAGGSYNEQFF. The gene calls are TRBV20-1 and TRBJ2-1, with 8 nucleotides matching TRBD2. CDR1 and CDR2 from the germline V gene are DFQATT and SNEGSKA (reference sequence). CDR3 length equals 15 residues. J was trimmed by 1 base and V by 3 bases; bases with no gene match: 5.

This clonotype was observed many times. The chain combines TRBV2 with TRBJ2-7; 8 bases agree with TRBD1. In germline, CDR1 is SNHLY, CDR2 FYNNEI. With V trimmed by 4 bases and J by 3 bases, 2 bases remained unmatched. The CDR3 runs 13 residues. DNA of the CDR3: TGTGCCAGCAGTGGGGACAGGATCTACGAGCAGTACTTC. It encodes CASSGDRIYEQYF.

The genes are TRBV5-1 and TRBJ2-1; 7 nucleotides match TRBD1. Germline V gives CDR1 SGHRS, CDR2 YFSETQ. V lost 5 bases and J lost 8; bases outside the gene matches: 19. CDR3 length: 17 amino acids. The CDR3 coding sequence is TGCGCCAGCAGACTGACAGGGCCTCAACGATCGGGCCATGAGCAGTTCTTC. Amino acids: CASRLTGPQRSGHEQFF. Full variable domain (missing parts from reference TRBV5-1 and TRBJ2-1): KAGVTQTPRYLIKTRGQQVTLSCSPISGHRSVSWYQQTPGQGLQFLFEYFSETQRNKGNFPGRFSGRQFSNSRSEMNVSTLELGDSALYLCASRLTGPQRSGHEQFFGPGTRLTVL.

J is TRBJ2-1 and V is TRBV20-1; 12 positions agree with TRBD2. V lost 4 bases to trimming and J lost 10 bases; unmatched junction nucleotides: 8. This CDR3 spans 14 amino acids. Germline V gives CDR1 DFQATT, CDR2 SNEGSKA (reference sequence). CDR3 DNA: TGCAGTGCTATGTGGACTAGCGGGACTGAAGAGCAGTTCTTC. This codes for CSAMWTSGTEEQFF.

For the CDR3, the DNA is TGTGCCAGCAGCTTGGACGGGACAGCCAGACCCTACGAGCAGTACTTC. This encodes CASSLDGTARPYEQYF. The V call is TRBV5-6, the J call TRBJ2-7; 7 bases are a match to TRBD1. J lost 2 bases, V lost 0 bases, and 8 bases had no gene match. The CDR3 spans 16 residues. Germline V CDR1 and CDR2: SGHDT, YYEEEE.

A note on this clonotype: In this CDR3 the conserved last residue, phenylalanine or tryptophan, is missing, so a read error is likely. This sequence joins TRBV7-3 and TRBJ2-2; D is possibly TRBD1 (5 bases). This CDR3 has 17 residues. Germline V gene lookup returns CDR1 SGHTA and CDR2 FQGTGA. DNA for the CDR3: TGTGCCAGCAGCCAACCCATCGACAGCCCGAACGCCGGGGAGCTGTTTTCT. It encodes CASSQPIDSPNAGELFS.

In this sample, this clonotype turned up many times. The rearrangement joins TRBV27 to TRBJ2-1; D is unclear. Trimming cost V 0 bases and J 4 bases, with 10 bases left between them. There are 15 residues in the CDR3. CDR1 MNHEY and CDR2 SMNVEV come from the germline V gene (reference sequence). The DNA of the CDR3 is TGTGCCAGCAGTTTATCGTTTCTCCCGTACAATGAGCAGTTCTTC. This sequence encodes CASSLSFLPYNEQFF.

Within the sample, this clonotype is medium-sized. The chain joins TRBV12-3 or TRBV12-4 to TRBJ2-3; D gene ambiguous. The CDR3 covers 12 residues. V was trimmed by 7 bases and J by 11 bases, leaving 16 bases between them. CDR3 sequence reads: CASTLEEREQYF. The CDR3 region has the DNA TGTGCCAGCACCCTAGAGGAGCGAGAGCAGTATTTT.

This clonotype was recorded many times. The rearrangement joins TRBV5-1 to TRBJ1-4; D remains ambiguous. V was pared by 10 bases and J by 4 bases, with 14 bases between. From germline, CDR1 is SGHRS and CDR2 YFSETQ. The CDR3 has 13 amino acids. The CDR3 spells CASAWRVNEKLFF. In DNA, the CDR3 is TGCGCCTCAGCCTGGCGGGTTAATGAAAAACTGTTTTTT.

In this sample, this clonotype is medium-sized. The chain combines TRBV9 with TRBJ2-7; D may be TRBD1 (5 bases). The CDR3 extends over 14 amino acids. Looked up from germline, CDR1 is SGDLS and CDR2 is YYNGEE. V lost 4 bases to trimming and J lost 2 bases, with 13 bases between them. The DNA for the CDR3 is TGTGCCAGCAGCTCCGGGCCGACAGCCTACGAGCAGTACTTC. Translating it yields CASSSGPTAYEQYF.

CDR3 coding DNA: TGCAGTGCTAGTCTGGTTTCCTATAATTCACCCCTCCACTTT. Translation: CSASLVSYNSPLHF. The chain couples TRBV20-1 to TRBJ1-6; D ambiguous. Trimming took 3 bases from V and 1 from J, leaving 7 bases between them. The CDR3 consists of 14 residues. CDR1 is DFQATT and CDR2 is SNEGSKA in the germline V gene (reference sequence).

V and J are TRBV9 and TRBJ2-3, with D perhaps matching TRBD2 (5 bases). Germline V gives CDR1 SGDLS, CDR2 YYNGEE. CDR3 length: 14 amino acids. Trimming cost V 0 bases and J 6 bases, with 11 bases left between them. CDR3 region: CASSVDGSVDTQYF. The CDR3 region has the DNA TGTGCCAGCAGCGTAGACGGTAGCGTGGATACGCAGTATTTT. Full variable domain (missing parts from reference TRBV9 and TRBJ2-3): DSGVTQTPKHLITATGQRVTLRCSPRSGDLSVYWYQQSLDQGLQFLIQYYNGEERAKGNILERFSAQQFPDLHSELNLSSLELGDSALYFCASSVDGSVDTQYFGPGTRLTVL.

The rearrangement joins TRBV20-1 to TRBJ1-2, with D perhaps TRBD1 (5 bases). Germline CDR1 reads DFQATT; CDR2 reads SNEGSKA (reference sequence). V lost 3 bases to trimming and J lost 4 bases, with 12 bases between them. This CDR3 is built from 13 residues. The CDR3 region is CSASTRGTYGYTF. In nucleotides, the CDR3 is TGCAGTGCTAGTACGAGGGGAACCTATGGCTACACCTTC.

This clonotype was found many times. The chain recombines TRBV6-5 with TRBJ2-7; D might be TRBD2 (6 bases). Trimming took off 5 bases at V and 0 bases at J, with 11 bases between the two ends. CDR3 length: 14 residues. Germline values: CDR1 MNHEY, CDR2 SVGAGI. The CDR3 here is CASSHAGSSYEQYF. CDR3 in DNA: TGTGCCAGCAGTCACGCGGGGAGCTCCTACGAGCAGTACTTC.

The chain carries TRBV2 and TRBJ2-2; D is perhaps TRBD1 (6 bases). The CDR3 covers 15 residues. Deletions cut 10 bases from V and 2 bases from J, with 17 bases between. Germline CDR1 SNHLY, CDR2 FYNNEI. The chain's CDR3 is CATGQLSTNTGELFF. The CDR3 nucleotides are TGTGCCACCGGACAGCTAAGCACTAACACCGGGGAGCTGTTTTTT.

This clonotype ranks as medium-sized. V usage is TRBV5-4 and J usage is TRBJ2-1; 7 nucleotides line up with TRBD2. Trimming cost V 5 bases and J 6 bases; bases outside gene matches: 5. The length of the CDR3 is 13 residues. From germline, CDR1 is SGHNT and CDR2 YYREEE (reference sequence). The DNA for the CDR3 is TGTGCCAGCAGGAAAGGGACTATCAATGAGCAGTTCTTC. Translating it yields CASRKGTINEQFF. Full variable domain (remainder filled in from reference TRBV5-4 and TRBJ2-1): ETGVTQSPTHLIKTRGQQVTLRCSSQSGHNTVSWYQQALGQGPQFIFQYYREEENGRGNFPPRFSGLQFPNYSSELNVNALELDDSALYLCASRKGTINEQFFGPGTRLTVL.

This clonotype was observed once. CDR3 nucleotides: TGCAGTGCAAGACTAGGGCATGAGCAGTTCTTC. As protein: CSARLGHEQFF. The chain couples TRBV20-1 to TRBJ2-1; a weak D match, TRBD2 (6 bases). CDR3 length: 11 residues. Germline V lookup: CDR1 DFQATT, CDR2 SNEGSKA (reference sequence). V was clipped by 6 bases and J by 8 bases, with 11 bases between them.

This clonotype was seen many times. CDR3 sequence: CASSLGGPREQFF. The CDR3 DNA reads as TGTGCCAGCAGCTTAGGGGGGCCGCGGGAGCAGTTCTTC. The chain combines TRBV7-2 with TRBJ2-1; the D gene is possibly TRBD1 (6 bases). CDR3 length: 13 amino acids. The V and J ends lost 1 base and 10 bases respectively, with 11 bases between them. The germline V gene encodes CDR1 SGHTA and CDR2 FQGNSA.

V usage is TRBV6-5 and J usage is TRBJ2-7; TRBD2 matches 9 bases. The CDR3 is made up of 13 amino acids. Germline loops: CDR1 MNHEY, CDR2 SVGAGI. Trimming took 6 bases from V and 3 from J; bases not matched to a gene: 3. The CDR3 bases are TGTGCCAGCAGCTTACTAGCGGGCTACGAGCAGTACTTC. The encoded protein is CASSLLAGYEQYF.

By sample share, this clonotype is large. V is TRBV12-3 or TRBV12-4 and J is TRBJ1-2, with unresolved D. V dropped 2 bases and J dropped 2 bases, with 6 bases sitting between them. This CDR3 is 13 amino acids long. The CDR3 here is CASSLKANYGYTF. The DNA for the CDR3 is TGTGCCAGCAGTTTAAAAGCCAACTATGGCTACACCTTC.

This clonotype showed up many times. The chain links TRBV28 to TRBJ2-7; the match to TRBD2 covers 10 bases. The trim removed 4 bases at V and 7 bases at J, leaving 10 bases unmatched. This CDR3 comprises 15 residues. Germline V lookup: CDR1 MDHEN, CDR2 SYDVKM. The CDR3, as DNA: TGTGCCAGCAGTTCCCGGACTAGCGGCGTTGGGGAGCAGTACTTC. This encodes CASSSRTSGVGEQYF.

This rearrangement joins TRBV10-3 to TRBJ1-3; the D is unclear. Germline V gene data show CDR1 as ENHRY and CDR2 as SYGVKD. The V end lost 4 bases, the J end lost 0 bases, and 7 bases lay between the germline ends. The CDR3 runs to 14 residues. The CDR3 DNA follows: TGTGCCATCAGTGGGACGGGCTCTGGAAACACCATATATTTT. It specifies CAISGTGSGNTIYF.

This clonotype was seen once. The chain uses TRBV12-5 and TRBJ2-2; perhaps TRBD2 as D (6 bases). The CDR3 spans 15 residues. Per germline, CDR1 LGHNT and CDR2 FRNRAP. The CDR3 spells CASSPGPGVTGELFF. The CDR3 DNA reads as TGTGCCAGCAGTCCCGGACCGGGGGTCACCGGGGAGCTGTTTTTT.

This clonotype was recorded many times. The chain has TRBV3-1 and TRBJ2-2; D uncertain. The CDR3 runs 16 residues. Germline CDR1 LGHDT, CDR2 YNNKEL (reference sequence). V was clipped by 1 base and J by 1 base, with 10 bases between them. CDR3 in DNA: TGTGCCAGCAGCCAAGGTTATGGCCTGAACACCGGGGAGCTGTTTTTT. It translates to CASSQGYGLNTGELFF. Drawing the rest from reference TRBV3-1 and TRBJ2-2, the complete variable domain is DTAVSQTPKYLVTQMGNDKSIKCEQNLGHDTMYWYKQDSKKFLKIMFSYNNKELIINETVPNRFSPKSPDKAHLNLHINSLELGDSAVYFCASSQGYGLNTGELFFGEGSRLTVL.

This clonotype was found many times. The J gene is TRBJ1-2, the V gene TRBV18, with 7 bases identical to TRBD1. V trimming: 3 bases; J trimming: 6 bases; junction bases outside the gene matches: 10. Germline V CDR1 and CDR2: KGHSH, LQKENI. This CDR3 has 15 amino acids. The CDR3 DNA follows: TGTGCCAGCTCACCGAGGGACAGCGCACACCATGGCTACACCTTC. Protein product: CASSPRDSAHHGYTF.